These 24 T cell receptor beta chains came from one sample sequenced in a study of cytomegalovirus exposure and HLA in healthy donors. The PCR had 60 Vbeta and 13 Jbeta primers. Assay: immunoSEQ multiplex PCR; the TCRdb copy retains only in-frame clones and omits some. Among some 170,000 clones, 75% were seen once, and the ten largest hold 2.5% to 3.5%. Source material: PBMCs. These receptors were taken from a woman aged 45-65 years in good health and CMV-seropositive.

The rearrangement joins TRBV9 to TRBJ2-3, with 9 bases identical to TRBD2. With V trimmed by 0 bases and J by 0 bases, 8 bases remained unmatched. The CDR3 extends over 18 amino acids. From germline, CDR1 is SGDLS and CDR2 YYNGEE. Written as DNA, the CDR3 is TGTGCCAGCAGCGTAGACAGCGGGGGGCGTGCTAGCACAGATACGCAGTATTTT. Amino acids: CASSVDSGGRASTDTQYF.

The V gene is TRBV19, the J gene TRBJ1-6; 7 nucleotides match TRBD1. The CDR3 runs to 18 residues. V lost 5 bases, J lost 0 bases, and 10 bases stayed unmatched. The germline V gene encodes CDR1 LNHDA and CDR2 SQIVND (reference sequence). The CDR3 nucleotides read TGTGCCAGTAGTGGTCGACAGGGACAGAGCTCCTATAATTCACCCCTCCACTTT. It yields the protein CASSGRQGQSSYNSPLHF.

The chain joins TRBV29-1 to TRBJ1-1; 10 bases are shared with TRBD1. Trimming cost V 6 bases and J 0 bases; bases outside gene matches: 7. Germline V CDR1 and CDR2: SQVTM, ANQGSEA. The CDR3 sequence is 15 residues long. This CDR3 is CSVGRTGGLNTEAFF. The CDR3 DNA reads TGCAGCGTCGGCCGGACAGGGGGATTGAACACTGAAGCTTTCTTT.

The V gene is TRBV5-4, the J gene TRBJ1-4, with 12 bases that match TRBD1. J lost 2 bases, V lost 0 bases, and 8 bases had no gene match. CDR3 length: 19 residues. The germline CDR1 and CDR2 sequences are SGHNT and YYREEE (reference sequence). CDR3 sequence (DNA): TGTGCCAGCAGCTTGGGGGGACAGGGGGCAAGAGGGACTAATGAAAAACTGTTTTTT. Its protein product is CASSLGGQGARGTNEKLFF.

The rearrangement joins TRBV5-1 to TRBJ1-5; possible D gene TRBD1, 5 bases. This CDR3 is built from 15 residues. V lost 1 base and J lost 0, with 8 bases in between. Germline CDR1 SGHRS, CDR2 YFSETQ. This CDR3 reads CASSLQGGSNQPQHF. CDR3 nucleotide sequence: TGCGCCAGCAGCTTGCAGGGCGGTAGCAATCAGCCCCAGCATTTT. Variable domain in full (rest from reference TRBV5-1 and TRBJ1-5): KAGVTQTPRYLIKTRGQQVTLSCSPISGHRSVSWYQQTPGQGLQFLFEYFSETQRNKGNFPGRFSGRQFSNSRSEMNVSTLELGDSALYLCASSLQGGSNQPQHFGDGTRLSIL.

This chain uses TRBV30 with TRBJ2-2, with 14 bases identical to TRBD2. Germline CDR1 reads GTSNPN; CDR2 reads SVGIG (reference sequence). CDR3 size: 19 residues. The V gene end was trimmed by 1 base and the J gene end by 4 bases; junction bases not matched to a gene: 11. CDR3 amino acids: CAWSDPPGLAGAGTGELFF. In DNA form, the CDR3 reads TGTGCCTGGAGTGACCCCCCGGGACTAGCGGGGGCTGGCACCGGGGAGCTGTTTTTT.

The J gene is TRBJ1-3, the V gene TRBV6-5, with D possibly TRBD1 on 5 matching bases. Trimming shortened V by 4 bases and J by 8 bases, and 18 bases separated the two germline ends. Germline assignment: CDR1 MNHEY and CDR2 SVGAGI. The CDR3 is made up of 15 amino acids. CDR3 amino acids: CASSSSGRVADTIYF. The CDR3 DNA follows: TGTGCCAGCAGTTCCTCCGGCAGGGTCGCGGACACCATATATTTT.

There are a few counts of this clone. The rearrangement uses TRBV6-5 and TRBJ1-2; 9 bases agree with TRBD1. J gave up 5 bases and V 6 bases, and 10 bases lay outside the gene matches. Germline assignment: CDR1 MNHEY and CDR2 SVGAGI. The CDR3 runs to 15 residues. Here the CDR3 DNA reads TGTGCCAGCAGCCCGTCGGGACAGGGTGGTTATGGCTACACCTTC. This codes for CASSPSGQGGYGYTF.

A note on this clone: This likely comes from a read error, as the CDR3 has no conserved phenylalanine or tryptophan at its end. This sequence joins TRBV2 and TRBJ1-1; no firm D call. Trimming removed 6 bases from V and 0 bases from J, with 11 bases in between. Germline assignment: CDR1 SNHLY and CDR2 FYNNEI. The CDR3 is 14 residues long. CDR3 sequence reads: CASRTEHVNTEAFL. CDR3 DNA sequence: TGTGCCAGCAGGACTGAACACGTGAACACTGAAGCTTTCCTT.

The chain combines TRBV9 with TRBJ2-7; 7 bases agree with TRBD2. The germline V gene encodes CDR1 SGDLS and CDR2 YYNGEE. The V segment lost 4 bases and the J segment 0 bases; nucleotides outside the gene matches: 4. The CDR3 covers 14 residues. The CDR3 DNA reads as TGTGCCAGCAGCTTGCGGGGGACCTCCTACGAGCAGTACTTC. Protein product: CASSLRGTSYEQYF.

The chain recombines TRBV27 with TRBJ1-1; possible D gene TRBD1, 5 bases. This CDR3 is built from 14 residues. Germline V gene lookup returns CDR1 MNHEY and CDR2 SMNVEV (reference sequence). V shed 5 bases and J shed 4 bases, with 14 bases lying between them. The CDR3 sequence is CASSPLSGTTEAFF. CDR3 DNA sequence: TGTGCCAGCAGTCCCCTGAGCGGGACCACTGAAGCTTTCTTT.

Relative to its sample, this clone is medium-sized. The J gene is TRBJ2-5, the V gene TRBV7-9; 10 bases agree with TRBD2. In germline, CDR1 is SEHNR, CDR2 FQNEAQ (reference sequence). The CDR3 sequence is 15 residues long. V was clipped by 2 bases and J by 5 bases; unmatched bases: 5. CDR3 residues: CASSLISGGAETQYF. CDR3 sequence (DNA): TGTGCCAGCAGCTTAATAAGCGGGGGGGCTGAGACCCAGTACTTC. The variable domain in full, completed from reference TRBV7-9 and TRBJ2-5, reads DTGVSQNPRHKITKRGQNVTFRCDPISEHNRLYWYRQTLGQGPEFLTYFQNEAQLEKSRLLSDRFSAERPKGSFSTLEIQRTEQGDSAMYLCASSLISGGAETQYFGPGTRLLVL.

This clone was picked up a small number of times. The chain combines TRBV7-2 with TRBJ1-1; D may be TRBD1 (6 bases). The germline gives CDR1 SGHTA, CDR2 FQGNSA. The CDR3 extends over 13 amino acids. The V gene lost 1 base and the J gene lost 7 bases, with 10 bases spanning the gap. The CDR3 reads CASSLGQEDEAFF. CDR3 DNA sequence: TGTGCCAGCAGCTTAGGACAGGAAGATGAAGCTTTCTTT.

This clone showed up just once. CDR3 region: CSVRQGSTYNEQFF. The CDR3 bases are TGCAGCGTTCGACAGGGCTCTACCTACAATGAGCAGTTCTTC. This sequence joins TRBV29-1 and TRBJ2-1; 7 bases line up with TRBD1. The J segment lost 2 bases and the V segment lost 5 bases, leaving 6 bases of the junction unmatched. Germline V gene data show CDR1 as SQVTM and CDR2 as ANQGSEA. This CDR3 has 14 residues.

In DNA, the CDR3 is TGTGCCAGCAGCCACTTAGACTACGAGCAGTACTTC. Its protein is CASSHLDYEQYF. V is TRBV7-9 and J is TRBJ2-7, with D unclear. Germline values: CDR1 SEHNR, CDR2 FQNEAQ (reference sequence). V lost 5 bases to trimming and J lost 3 bases, with 8 bases between them. The CDR3 loop spans 12 amino acids.

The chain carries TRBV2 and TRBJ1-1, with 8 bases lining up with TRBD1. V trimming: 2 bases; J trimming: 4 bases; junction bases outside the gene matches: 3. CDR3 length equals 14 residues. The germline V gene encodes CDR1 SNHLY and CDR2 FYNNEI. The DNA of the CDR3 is TGTGCCAGCAGTGAACAGGGGGCGCCCACTGAAGCTTTCTTT. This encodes CASSEQGAPTEAFF.

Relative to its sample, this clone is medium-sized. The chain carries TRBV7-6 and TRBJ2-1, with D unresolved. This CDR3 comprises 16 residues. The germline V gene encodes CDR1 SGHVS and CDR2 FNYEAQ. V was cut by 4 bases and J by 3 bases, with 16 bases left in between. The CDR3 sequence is CASSSFEETGYNEQFF. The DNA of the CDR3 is TGTGCCAGCAGCTCCTTCGAGGAAACGGGCTACAATGAGCAGTTCTTC.

The DNA for the CDR3 is TGTGCCAGCAGCCAGGTTCAGGGGCCCGGGGAAGCTTTCTTT. It specifies CASSQVQGPGEAFF. The chain joins TRBV4-2 to TRBJ1-1; possible D gene TRBD1, 6 bases. In germline, CDR1 is LGHNA, CDR2 YNFKEQ. The CDR3 covers 14 residues. With 3 bases removed from V and 8 bases from J, the gap between germline ends came to 16 bases.

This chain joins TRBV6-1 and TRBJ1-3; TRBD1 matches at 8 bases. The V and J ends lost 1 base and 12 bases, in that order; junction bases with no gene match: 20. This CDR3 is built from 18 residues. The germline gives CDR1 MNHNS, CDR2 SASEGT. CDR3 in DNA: TGTGCCAGCAGTGAAGTGGCAGGGGGCTTACAATTTCGGAAACACATATATTTT. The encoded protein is CASSEVAGGLQFRKHIYF.

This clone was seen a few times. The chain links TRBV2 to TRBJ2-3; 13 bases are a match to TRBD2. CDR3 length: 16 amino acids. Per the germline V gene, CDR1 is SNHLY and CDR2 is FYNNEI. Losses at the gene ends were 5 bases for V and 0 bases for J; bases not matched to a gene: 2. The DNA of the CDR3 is TGTGCCAGCAGTAAGGGACTAGCGGGGAGCACAGATACGCAGTATTTT. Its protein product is CASSKGLAGSTDTQYF. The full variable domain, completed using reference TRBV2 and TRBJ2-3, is EPEVTQTPSHQVTQMGQEVILRCVPISNHLYFYWYRQILGQKVEFLVSFYNNEISEKSEIFDDQFSVERPDGSNFTLKIRSTKLEDSAMYFCASSKGLAGSTDTQYFGPGTRLTVL.

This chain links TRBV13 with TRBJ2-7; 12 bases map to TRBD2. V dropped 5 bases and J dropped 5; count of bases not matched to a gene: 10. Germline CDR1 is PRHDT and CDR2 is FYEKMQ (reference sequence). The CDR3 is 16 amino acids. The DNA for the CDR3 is TGTGCCAGCAGCACGGGACTAGCGGGCCCCCGGGACGAGCAGTACTTC. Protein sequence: CASSTGLAGPRDEQYF.

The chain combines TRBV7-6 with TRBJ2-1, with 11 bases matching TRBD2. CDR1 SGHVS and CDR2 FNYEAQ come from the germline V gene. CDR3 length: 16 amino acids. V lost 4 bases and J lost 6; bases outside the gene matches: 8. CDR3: CASSSSASGGINEQFF. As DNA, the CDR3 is TGTGCCAGCAGCTCCAGTGCTAGCGGGGGGATCAATGAGCAGTTCTTC.

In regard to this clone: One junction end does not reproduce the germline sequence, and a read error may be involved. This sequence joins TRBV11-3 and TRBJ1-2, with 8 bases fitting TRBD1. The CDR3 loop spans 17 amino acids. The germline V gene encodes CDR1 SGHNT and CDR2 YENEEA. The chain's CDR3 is CASSPWGRGPPNCGYTF. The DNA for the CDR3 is TGTGCCAGCAGCCCCTGGGGCAGGGGGCCTCCTAACTGTGGCTACACCTTC. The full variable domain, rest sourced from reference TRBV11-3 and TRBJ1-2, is EAGVVQSPRYKIIEKKQPVAFWCNPISGHNTLYWYLQNLGQGPELLIRYENEEAVDDSQLPKDRFSAERLKGVDSTLKIQPAELGDSAVYLCASSPWGRGPPNCGYTFGSGTRLTVV.

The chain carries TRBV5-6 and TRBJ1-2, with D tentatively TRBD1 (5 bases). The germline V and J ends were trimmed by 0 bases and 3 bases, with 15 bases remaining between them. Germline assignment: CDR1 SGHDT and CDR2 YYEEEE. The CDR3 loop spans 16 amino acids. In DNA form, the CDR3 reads TGTGCCAGCAGCTTGGTAGGCAGGGCGTCTGACTATGGCTACACCTTC. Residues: CASSLVGRASDYGYTF.